This TCR beta chain was observed in a study of OX40 agonist ivuxolimab in advanced cancers. Overall study context: Mean age approximately 59 years, range about 23 to 85; 82.7% male.

V was pared by 4 bases and J by 6 bases, with 9 bases of the junction left unmatched. This CDR3 has 13 residues. Germline lookup yields CDR1 GTSNPN and CDR2 SVGIG (reference sequence). Repertoires were generated with immunoSEQ multiplex PCR, while TCRdb's copy carries only in-frame clones and drops some. Among around 40,000 clones, 80% to 85% were seen once, and the ten largest hold 21%. The chain carries TRBV30 and TRBJ2-7; TRBD2 aligns across 7 bases. The input for sequencing was CD4+ or CD8+ T cells sorted from blood, taken in a trial of the OX40 agonist ivuxolimab. The sequence was obtained from an adult with an advanced solid tumor such as melanoma, head and neck, liver or kidney cancer. Here the CDR3 DNA reads TGTGCCTGGAATATCCAGCGGGGTACCGAGCAGTACTTC. Translated: CAWNIQRGTEQYF.